Below, one TCR beta chain is given with its context. Deletions cut 4 bases from V and 2 bases from J, with 19 bases between. This CDR3 comprises 16 residues. Germline assignment: CDR1 SGHNT and CDR2 YYREEE (reference sequence). As originally analysed: Estimates of nucleated cell counts were drawn from the amplification of reference gene primers. TCRdb's table, derived via immunoSEQ multiplex PCR, lists solely in-frame clones and lacks some. V and J calls and clone size come straight from that table; D and trimming were deduced from the DNA. The table shows a few hundred thousand clones, with approximately 90% occurring only once. This record belongs to a study of blood T cell repertoires in COVID-19. On the study more broadly: Samples taken during acute and convalescent COVID-19 were collected in the United States, Italy and Spain. The analysed material was cDNA or gDNA that came from T cells, B-cell-depleted T cells, or PBMCs.

The rearrangement uses TRBV5-4 and TRBJ2-7; a weak D match, TRBD1 (6 bases). Source material: peripheral blood. This clonotype was sampled from a man between 60 and 75 years old who had recovered from COVID-19. Here the CDR3 DNA reads TGTGCCAGCAGCGGGACCCAGGGGAGTTGGGCCTACGAGCAGTACTTC. As protein: CASSGTQGSWAYEQYF.